Listed here are 23 T cell receptor beta chains from one sample, sequenced in a study of T cell repertoires in cytomegalovirus infection. These TCRs' antigens remain unknown. Using its own MiXCR run on the reads, TCRdb lists one record per CDR3 protein. The table has 600,000 to 700,000 distinct CDR3 sequences, roughly 33% seen once. Sequences were derived from cultured PBMCs, sampled from culture after CMV antigen stimulation. Receptors originate from a human donor in good health (CMV status not recorded). Some clones in this sample may be carry-over from other donors' samples.

This clonotype was counted a few times. The V gene is TRBV19, the J gene TRBJ2-7, with 7 bases aligning to TRBD1. CDR3 length equals 12 residues. Per the germline V gene, CDR1 is LNHDA and CDR2 is SQIVND (reference sequence). V trimming: 11 bases; J trimming: 5 bases; junction bases outside the gene matches: 9. The chain's CDR3 is CAPPGQWHEQYF. CDR3 in DNA: TGTGCCCCTCCGGGACAGTGGCACGAGCAGTACTTC.

This chain joins TRBV6-2 or TRBV6-3 and TRBJ1-5; D may be TRBD1 (6 bases). The CDR3 loop spans 14 amino acids. Per germline, CDR1 MNHEY and CDR2 SVGEGT. With 7 bases removed from V and 4 bases from J, the gap between germline ends came to 14 bases. DNA of the CDR3: TGTGCCAGCAACCAAAGGGGGGCAAATCAGCCCCAGCATTTT. This encodes CASNQRGANQPQHF.

The chain couples TRBV7-2 to TRBJ2-2, with 12 bases that match TRBD2. The CDR3 sequence is 16 residues long. CDR1 and CDR2 from the germline V gene are SGHTA and FQGNSA. Unmatched junction bases numbered 8, after V lost 5 bases and J lost 7 bases. This CDR3 is CASSAPSGGALGELFF. The CDR3 coding sequence is TGTGCCAGCAGCGCGCCTAGCGGGGGGGCGCTCGGGGAGCTGTTTTTT.

Only one count was recorded for this clonotype. Here the CDR3 DNA reads TGTGCCAGCAGTTACTCGACTAGCAACGAGCAGTACTTC. It specifies CASSYSTSNEQYF. The chain has TRBV6-6 and TRBJ2-7; 7 positions match TRBD2. This CDR3 spans 13 amino acids. Germline CDR1 and CDR2: MNHNY and SVGAGI (reference sequence). The junction had 1 base not matched to a gene; V was cut back by 0 bases and J by 5 bases.

CDR3 amino acids: CARAQGFDYGYTF. The CDR3, as DNA: TGTGCCAGAGCACAGGGTTTCGACTATGGCTACACCTTC. The chain carries TRBV6-1 and TRBJ1-2; tentatively, D is TRBD1 (6 bases). Germline V CDR1 and CDR2: MNHNS, SASEGT. Between the trimmed V and J ends, which lost 9 bases and 3 bases, there was a span of 14 bases. The CDR3 loop spans 13 amino acids.

Comment on this clonotype: A read error may produce the germline difference seen at one junction end. The CDR3 loop is CTSSLDRNQPQHF. CDR3 nucleotide sequence: TGTACCAGCAGTTTGGACCGGAATCAGCCCCAGCATTTT. V is TRBV12-3 or TRBV12-4 and J is TRBJ1-5; no reliable D call. The CDR3 length is 13 residues.

This rearrangement joins TRBV10-3 to TRBJ2-3; 10 positions match TRBD2. From germline, CDR1 is ENHRY and CDR2 SYGVKD. V lost 11 bases and J lost 3; bases outside the gene matches: 8. CDR3 length: 14 amino acids. CDR3 loop: CASNPSGRTDTQYF. The CDR3 DNA is TGTGCCTCTAACCCTAGCGGGAGAACAGATACGCAGTATTTT.

This clonotype was observed many times. The genes are TRBV7-2 and TRBJ1-2, with 7 bases identical to TRBD1. CDR3 length: 14 residues. Germline V lookup: CDR1 SGHTA, CDR2 FQGNSA. V shed 7 bases, J shed 7 bases, and the junction held 12 bases outside the gene matches. The CDR3 sequence is CASTGDRAYRGYTF. For the CDR3, the DNA is TGTGCCAGCACCGGTGACAGGGCGTATCGTGGCTACACCTTC.

This clonotype was counted ten times or more. The genes are TRBV7-9 and TRBJ2-7, with D possibly TRBD2 on 6 matching bases. The germline V gene encodes CDR1 SEHNR and CDR2 FQNEAQ (reference sequence). Trimming left V 5 bases short and J 5 bases short, with 10 bases between. The CDR3 covers 12 residues. CDR3 DNA: TGTGCCAGCAGCCCCCGCGGGAACGAGCAGTACTTC. Its translation is CASSPRGNEQYF.

This clonotype appeared a few times. The V call is TRBV5-6, the J call TRBJ1-2; D gene ambiguous. This CDR3 has 14 residues. Deletions cut 2 bases from V and 4 bases from J, with 12 bases between. The germline V gene has CDR1 SGHDT and CDR2 YYEEEE. The CDR3 is CASSFDDGLYGYTF. The CDR3 DNA reads TGTGCCAGCAGCTTTGATGACGGCCTCTATGGCTACACCTTC.

At least ten counts were recorded for this clonotype. This chain connects TRBV7-2 to TRBJ2-2; 10 bases line up with TRBD2. Germline V gene sequence: CDR1 SGHTA, CDR2 FQGNSA. V shed 4 bases and J 5 bases; nucleotides not matched to a gene: 22. The CDR3 consists of 21 residues. The CDR3 is CASSSPSGGARHKGLTGELFF. DNA of the CDR3: TGTGCCAGCAGCTCACCCAGCGGGGGGGCCCGACATAAAGGATTGACCGGGGAGCTGTTTTTT.

About this clonotype: This may arise from a read error, as a much more abundant clone is one base away. V is TRBV7-2 and J is TRBJ2-3; D not certain. The CDR3 length is 16 residues. Germline CDR1 SGHTA, CDR2 FQGNSA. DNA for the CDR3: TGTGCCAGCAACTTAGTAGGTTTCGGCCGCAATCCTACGCAGTATTTT. This gives the protein CASNLVGFGRNPTQYF.

This chain joins TRBV4-2 and TRBJ2-3; 8 nucleotides line up with TRBD2. Germline values: CDR1 LGHNA, CDR2 YNFKEQ. The CDR3 covers 15 residues. With 1 base clipped from V and 5 bases from J, the junction kept 5 bases outside the gene matches. CDR3 in amino acids: CASSQGRGGLDTQYF. The DNA for the CDR3 is TGTGCCAGCAGCCAAGGACGGGGGGGCCTAGATACGCAGTATTTT.

This clonotype has just a few counts. The rearrangement links TRBV7-2 to TRBJ2-1; D uncertain. The CDR3 length is 13 residues. Germline CDR1 SGHTA, CDR2 FQGNSA. V lost 0 bases, J lost 5 bases, and 5 bases lay in between. The CDR3 sequence is CASSLARHNEQFF. The CDR3 DNA follows: TGTGCCAGCAGCTTAGCACGACACAATGAGCAGTTCTTC.

This clonotype showed up just a few times. V gene TRBV27 combines with J gene TRBJ2-7; TRBD1 aligns across 9 bases. The junction had 23 bases not matched to a gene; V was cut back by 6 bases and J by 5 bases. Germline V gene data show CDR1 as MNHEY and CDR2 as SMNVEV (reference sequence). The CDR3 covers 19 residues. CDR3 coding DNA: TGTGCCAGCAGCCTTTTGGGACAGGGATTCGTTCTCTCAATCCACGAGCAGTACTTC. Translation: CASSLLGQGFVLSIHEQYF.

This rearrangement joins TRBV30 to TRBJ2-6, with a possible D match to TRBD2 (5 bases). V was shortened by 4 bases and J by 0 bases, with 19 bases between the two germline ends. Per the germline V gene, CDR1 is GTSNPN and CDR2 is SVGIG (reference sequence). The CDR3 is 18 amino acids. CDR3 protein: CAWIRGLFSRSGANVLTF. In DNA form, the CDR3 reads TGTGCCTGGATAAGAGGACTGTTCTCCCGCTCTGGGGCCAACGTCCTGACTTTC.

CDR3: CASSETGRETQYF. The CDR3 DNA reads as TGCGCCAGCAGCGAGACAGGGCGGGAGACCCAGTACTTC. The chain is built from TRBV5-1 and TRBJ2-5, with TRBD1 identical over 7 bases. CDR1 SGHRS and CDR2 YFSETQ come from the germline V gene. Trimming took 4 bases from V and 5 from J; bases not matched to a gene: 5. This CDR3 is built from 13 residues.

This clonotype was seen ten or more times. The chain recombines TRBV7-2 with TRBJ2-3, with 7 nucleotides matching TRBD2. The CDR3 totals 14 residues. J lost 5 bases, V lost 2 bases, and 4 bases had no gene match. In germline, CDR1 is SGHTA, CDR2 FQGNSA. The CDR3 is CASSLSGGVDTQYF. CDR3 coding DNA: TGTGCCAGCAGCTTAAGTGGGGGGGTAGATACGCAGTATTTT.

The V and J genes are TRBV19 and TRBJ1-5; D remains unclear. Germline CDR1 and CDR2: LNHDA and SQIVND (reference sequence). The CDR3 totals 12 residues. V was trimmed by 3 bases and J by 5 bases, leaving 5 bases between them. The CDR3, as DNA: TGTGCCAGTAGTATGGCAGATCAGCCCCAGCATTTT. It codes for CASSMADQPQHF.

The chain couples TRBV5-1 to TRBJ2-5, with D uncertain. The V end was cut by 4 bases, the J end by 2 bases, with 15 bases between. CDR3 length equals 15 residues. Germline V gene data show CDR1 as SGHRS and CDR2 as YFSETQ. DNA for the CDR3: TGCGCCAGCAGCCTGCAGTTCGGCGTTCAAGAGACCCAGTACTTC. This codes for CASSLQFGVQETQYF.

This clonotype was observed at least ten times. This sequence joins TRBV7-2 and TRBJ2-3; 10 nucleotides align to TRBD2. CDR3 length: 19 residues. The V gene end was trimmed by 6 bases and the J gene end by 1 base; junction bases not matched to a gene: 16. In germline, CDR1 is SGHTA, CDR2 FQGNSA. This chain's CDR3 is CASRAWGPAGGPGTDTQYF. The CDR3 nucleotides read TGTGCCAGCAGGGCCTGGGGGCCAGCGGGGGGGCCTGGCACAGATACGCAGTATTTT.

V and J are TRBV5-5 and TRBJ1-1; D uncertain. Trimming cost V 2 bases and J 0 bases, with 8 bases left between them. Per germline, CDR1 SGHKS and CDR2 YYEKEE (reference sequence). CDR3 size: 14 residues. CDR3 sequence: CASSFNTVNTEAFF. DNA of the CDR3: TGTGCCAGCAGCTTCAATACAGTGAACACTGAAGCTTTCTTT.

V and J are TRBV7-2 and TRBJ2-7; TRBD2 aligns across 8 bases. From germline, CDR1 is SGHTA and CDR2 FQGNSA. There are 15 residues in the CDR3. The V gene end was trimmed by 1 base and the J gene end by 6 bases; junction bases not matched to a gene: 8. CDR3 in DNA: TGTGCCAGCAGCTTAGTTTCGGGAGGGCCATTCGAGCAGTACTTC. It yields the protein CASSLVSGGPFEQYF.